A selection of T cell receptor beta chains follows, all from one sample in a study of T and B cells in COVID-19 patients. TCRdb re-derived calls from the multiplex PCR reads in MiXCR, one entry per CDR3 protein. The table lists 20,000 to 25,000 distinct CDR3 sequences, 29% of them singletons. The specimen was blood. The receptor source for this set is a human donor who had recovered from COVID-19. CDR3s include the opening cysteine and the closing phenylalanine or tryptophan. The order of the fields is clone size, V gene, J gene, D gene, CDR3 DNA, CDR3 protein. A D gene is named only where the DNA matches it firmly. Size is stated for part of the rows, as once, few or many counts, or as a class when the clone is expanded.

-	TRBV12-3/TRBV12-4	TRBJ2-2	TRBD2	TGTGCCAGCAGAAGCGGGGGGGCCGTTACCGGGGAGCTGTTTTTT	CASRSGGAVTGELFF
-	TRBV6-1	TRBJ1-4	-	TGTGCCAGCAGATTAACAGGGCCGGGTGAAAAACTGTTTTTT	CASRLTGPGEKLFF
-	TRBV5-6	TRBJ2-1	TRBD1	TGTGCCAGCAGCCCCTGGACAGGGGGCAGCTCCTACAATGAGCAGTTCTTC	CASSPWTGGSSYNEQFF
few	TRBV6-5	TRBJ2-1	TRBD2	TGTGCCAGCAGTTACAGGCCTAGCGGGAGTAGGGATGAGCAGTTCTTC	CASSYRPSGSRDEQFF
many	TRBV30	TRBJ2-5	TRBD2	TGTGCCTGGAATCTGGGACTAGCGGGGGGCCCAGGTCCCCAGTACTTC	CAWNLGLAGGPGPQYF
few	TRBV12-3/TRBV12-4	TRBJ2-7	TRBD1	TGTGCCAGCACTAACATGGGGACAGGGTCCTACGAGCAGTACTTC	CASTNMGTGSYEQYF
-	TRBV5-1	TRBJ2-5	-	TGCGCCAGCAGCTTGAGCGGTATGCGGGGAGGCCAAGAGACCCAGTACTTC	CASSLSGMRGGQETQYF
-	TRBV18	TRBJ1-1	-	TGTGCCAGCTCACCACCTAAAGGGCGAGAAGCTTTCTTT	CASSPPKGREAFF
-	TRBV10-3	TRBJ1-6	-	TGTGCCATCAGTGGGGGCGCGGGGAATTCACCCCTCCACTTT	CAISGGAGNSPLHF
few	TRBV5-6	TRBJ2-4	TRBD2	TGTGCCAGCAGCACGGGACTAGCGGGAGTACGAGGTAACATTCAGTACTTC	CASSTGLAGVRGNIQYF
few	TRBV27	TRBJ2-1	-	TGTGCCAGCAGCTCCAGGGCAGGCTGGGGCCTGAATGAGCAGTTCTTC	CASSSRAGWGLNEQFF
-	TRBV20-1	TRBJ2-1	-	TGCAGTGCTAGTTATTCCAATGAGCAGTTCTTC	CSASYSNEQFF
-	TRBV12-3/TRBV12-4	TRBJ2-2	-	TGTGCCTGCAGCTCCGGGACACCGAACACCGGGGAGCTGTTTTTT	CACSSGTPNTGELFF
few	TRBV19	TRBJ1-5	-	TGTGCCAGTAGCTTGGCGGACAGTTCTAATCCGCCCCAGCATTTT	CASSLADSSNPPQHF
-	TRBV13	TRBJ2-4	-	TGTGCCAGCAGCTTAAGGGGACGGGGCGGTCAGTACTTC	CASSLRGRGGQYF